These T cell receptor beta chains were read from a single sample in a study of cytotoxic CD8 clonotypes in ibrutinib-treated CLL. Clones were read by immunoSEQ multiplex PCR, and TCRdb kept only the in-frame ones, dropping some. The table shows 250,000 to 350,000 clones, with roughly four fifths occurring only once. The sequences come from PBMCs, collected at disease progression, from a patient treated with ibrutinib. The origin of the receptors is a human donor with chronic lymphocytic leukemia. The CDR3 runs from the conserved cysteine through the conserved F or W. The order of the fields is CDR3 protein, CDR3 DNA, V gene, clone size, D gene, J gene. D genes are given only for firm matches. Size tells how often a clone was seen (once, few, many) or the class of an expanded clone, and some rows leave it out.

CDR3aa: CASSLTRGAHEQFF; CDR3nt: TGTGCCAGCAGCTTAACGCGGGGGGCCCATGAGCAGTTCTTC; v_gene: TRBV7-6; abundance: -; d_gene: TRBD2; j_gene: TRBJ2-1
CDR3aa: CASSDTGTGPYEQYF; CDR3nt: TGTGCCAGCAGTGATACCGGGACAGGTCCCTACGAGCAGTACTTC; v_gene: TRBV2; abundance: -; d_gene: TRBD1; j_gene: TRBJ2-7
CDR3aa: CASSHALSDPAQPQHF; CDR3nt: TGCGCCAGCAGCCACGCACTTTCAGACCCCGCCCAGCCCCAGCATTTT; v_gene: TRBV4-1; abundance: -; d_gene: -; j_gene: TRBJ1-5
CDR3aa: CSVIRGANTEAFF; CDR3nt: TGCAGCGTTATTCGGGGGGCGAACACTGAAGCTTTCTTT; v_gene: TRBV29-1; abundance: -; d_gene: -; j_gene: TRBJ1-1
CDR3aa: CASPMGWLGNTIYF; CDR3nt: TGTGCCAGCCCCATGGGATGGCTTGGAAACACCATATATTTT; v_gene: TRBV5-8; abundance: -; d_gene: -; j_gene: TRBJ1-3
CDR3aa: CASRDGDQPQHF; CDR3nt: TGTGCCAGCAGGGATGGGGACCAGCCCCAGCATTTT; v_gene: TRBV27; abundance: -; d_gene: -; j_gene: TRBJ1-5
CDR3aa: CASGLLLAKLTDTQYF; CDR3nt: TGTGCTAGTGGTTTGTTGTTGGCGAAACTCACAGATACGCAGTATTTT; v_gene: TRBV12-5; abundance: -; d_gene: -; j_gene: TRBJ2-3
CDR3aa: CASSPATGPNTEAFF; CDR3nt: TGTGCCAGCAGCCCGGCGACAGGGCCGAACACTGAAGCTTTCTTT; v_gene: TRBV4-2; abundance: -; d_gene: TRBD1; j_gene: TRBJ1-1
CDR3aa: CASTPRGAETQYF; CDR3nt: TGTGCCAGCACCCCAAGGGGGGCAGAGACCCAGTACTTC; v_gene: TRBV5-6; abundance: -; d_gene: -; j_gene: TRBJ2-5
CDR3aa: CASSLVGGEAFF; CDR3nt: TGTGCCAGCAGCTTAGTAGGTGGTGAAGCTTTCTTT; v_gene: TRBV7-2; abundance: -; d_gene: -; j_gene: TRBJ1-1
CDR3aa: CASSSTSTGVYGYTF; CDR3nt: TGTGCCAGCAGTTCAACGTCCACAGGGGTTTATGGCTACACCTTC; v_gene: TRBV6-5; abundance: few; d_gene: TRBD1; j_gene: TRBJ1-2
CDR3aa: CASSRTLTTDTQYF; CDR3nt: TGCGCCAGCAGCCGGACACTAACCACAGATACGCAGTATTTT; v_gene: TRBV4-1; abundance: -; d_gene: -; j_gene: TRBJ2-3
CDR3aa: CASTHRGRIYEQYF; CDR3nt: TGTGCCAGCACCCACAGGGGGCGAATCTACGAGCAGTACTTC; v_gene: TRBV27; abundance: -; d_gene: TRBD1; j_gene: TRBJ2-7
CDR3aa: CASSYGDRVTDTQYF; CDR3nt: TGTGCCAGCAGTTATGGGGACAGGGTGACAGATACGCAGTATTTT; v_gene: TRBV6-5; abundance: once; d_gene: TRBD1; j_gene: TRBJ2-3
CDR3aa: CASSSSLSTPQHF; CDR3nt: TGTGCCAGCAGTTCCTCGTTAAGTACGCCCCAGCATTTT; v_gene: TRBV27; abundance: -; d_gene: -; j_gene: TRBJ1-5
CDR3aa: CASSLSGVTEAFF; CDR3nt: TGCGCCAGCAGCCTCTCGGGGGTCACTGAAGCTTTCTTT; v_gene: TRBV4-3; abundance: -; d_gene: -; j_gene: TRBJ1-1
CDR3aa: CASSEKQGFGGYTF; CDR3nt: TGCGCCAGCAGTGAGAAACAGGGGTTCGGTGGCTACACCTTC; v_gene: TRBV10-1; abundance: few; d_gene: TRBD1; j_gene: TRBJ1-2
CDR3aa: CASSPGQGATDTQYF; CDR3nt: TGTGCCAGCAGCCCAGGACAGGGCGCCACAGATACGCAGTATTTT; v_gene: TRBV6-1; abundance: -; d_gene: TRBD1; j_gene: TRBJ2-3
CDR3aa: CASSTKDNQPQHF; CDR3nt: TGTGCCAGCTCCACCAAGGACAATCAGCCCCAGCATTTT; v_gene: TRBV18; abundance: -; d_gene: -; j_gene: TRBJ1-5
CDR3aa: CASGAGTRRNTGELFF; CDR3nt: TGTGCCAGTGGGGCAGGAACAAGAAGGAACACCGGGGAGCTGTTTTTT; v_gene: TRBV19; abundance: -; d_gene: -; j_gene: TRBJ2-2
CDR3aa: CASSLQGSTEAFF; CDR3nt: TGTGCCAGCAGCTTACAGGGGAGCACTGAAGCTTTCTTT; v_gene: TRBV13; abundance: -; d_gene: -; j_gene: TRBJ1-1
CDR3aa: CASSPGGYSYNEQFF; CDR3nt: TGTGCCAGCAGCCCCGGGGGGTACTCCTACAATGAGCAGTTCTTC; v_gene: TRBV14; abundance: -; d_gene: TRBD2; j_gene: TRBJ2-1
CDR3aa: CASTGQGKGADTQYF; CDR3nt: TGTGCCAGCACCGGACAGGGGAAAGGCGCAGATACGCAGTATTTT; v_gene: TRBV2; abundance: few; d_gene: TRBD1; j_gene: TRBJ2-3
CDR3aa: CASTPLGQGGYGYTF; CDR3nt: TGTGCCAGCACCCCCCTAGGACAGGGGGGCTATGGCTACACCTTC; v_gene: TRBV27; abundance: -; d_gene: TRBD1; j_gene: TRBJ1-2
CDR3aa: CSVEQGRGTGELFF; CDR3nt: TGCAGCGTTGAACAGGGGCGCGGCACCGGGGAGCTGTTTTTT; v_gene: TRBV29-1; abundance: few; d_gene: -; j_gene: TRBJ2-2
CDR3aa: CASRNRGGAYEKLFF; CDR3nt: TGTGCCAGTAGGAACAGAGGGGGGGCATATGAAAAACTGTTTTTT; v_gene: TRBV19; abundance: -; d_gene: -; j_gene: TRBJ1-4
CDR3aa: CASRQQGAVETQYF; CDR3nt: TGTGCCAGCAGACAACAGGGGGCTGTGGAGACCCAGTACTTC; v_gene: TRBV6-5; abundance: -; d_gene: TRBD1; j_gene: TRBJ2-5
CDR3aa: CASSNLQGAAGELFF; CDR3nt: TGTGCCAGTAGTAACTTACAGGGGGCGGCCGGGGAGCTGTTTTTT; v_gene: TRBV19; abundance: -; d_gene: TRBD1; j_gene: TRBJ2-2
CDR3aa: CASSYGVNQPQHF; CDR3nt: TGTGCCAGCAGTTACGGGGTAAATCAGCCCCAGCATTTT; v_gene: TRBV6-5; abundance: -; d_gene: -; j_gene: TRBJ1-5
CDR3aa: CASSIDATTGNIQYF; CDR3nt: TGTGCCAGTAGTATAGACGCCACGACTGGGAACATTCAGTACTTC; v_gene: TRBV19; abundance: -; d_gene: -; j_gene: TRBJ2-4
CDR3aa: CASSPGPSGNTIYF; CDR3nt: TGTGCCAGCAGTCCCGGGCCCTCTGGAAACACCATATATTTT; v_gene: TRBV9; abundance: -; d_gene: -; j_gene: TRBJ1-3
CDR3aa: CASSVTSGRPGDTQYF; CDR3nt: TGTGCCAGCAGCGTAACTAGCGGGAGGCCCGGAGATACGCAGTATTTT; v_gene: TRBV9; abundance: few; d_gene: TRBD2; j_gene: TRBJ2-3
CDR3aa: CASSPRTGNPGNTIYF; CDR3nt: TGTGCCAGCAGCCCTCGGACAGGGAATCCGGGAAACACCATATATTTT; v_gene: TRBV7-6; abundance: -; d_gene: TRBD1; j_gene: TRBJ1-3
CDR3aa: CASSLALHPHPRGYTF; CDR3nt: TGTGCCAGCAGCTTAGCGTTGCATCCGCATCCTCGGGGCTACACCTTC; v_gene: TRBV7-2; abundance: -; d_gene: -; j_gene: TRBJ1-2
CDR3aa: CASSHPRVEGATDTQYF; CDR3nt: TGTGCCAGCAGCCACCCTCGGGTGGAGGGGGCCACAGATACGCAGTATTTT; v_gene: TRBV11-1; abundance: -; d_gene: -; j_gene: TRBJ2-3
CDR3aa: CASSDSGGRNEQFF; CDR3nt: TGCGCCAGCAGTGATTCGGGAGGGCGGAATGAGCAGTTCTTC; v_gene: TRBV10-1; abundance: once; d_gene: TRBD2; j_gene: TRBJ2-1
CDR3aa: CASSLGDSYEQYF; CDR3nt: TGTGCCAGCAGCTTAGGGGACTCCTACGAGCAGTACTTC; v_gene: TRBV7-6; abundance: -; d_gene: -; j_gene: TRBJ2-7
CDR3aa: CASSQGRDRYFYGYTF; CDR3nt: TGCGCCAGCAGCCAGGGCCGGGACAGATATTTCTATGGCTACACCTTC; v_gene: TRBV4-1; abundance: -; d_gene: TRBD1; j_gene: TRBJ1-2
CDR3aa: CAGGLGSLVDTQYF; CDR3nt: TGTGCGGGGGGGTTAGGTAGCCTTGTAGATACGCAGTATTTT; v_gene: TRBV21-1; abundance: -; d_gene: -; j_gene: TRBJ2-3
CDR3aa: CSALQYEQYF; CDR3nt: TGCAGTGCTCTCCAGTACGAGCAGTACTTC; v_gene: TRBV20-1; abundance: -; d_gene: -; j_gene: TRBJ2-7
CDR3aa: CATSRDRWISGTNEQFF; CDR3nt: TGTGCCACCAGCAGAGATCGGTGGATTAGCGGGACCAATGAGCAGTTCTTC; v_gene: TRBV15; abundance: -; d_gene: TRBD2; j_gene: TRBJ2-1
CDR3aa: CASSEARDSLRSDTQYF; CDR3nt: TGTGCCAGCAGTGAAGCCCGGGACTCCCTTCGATCAGATACGCAGTATTTT; v_gene: TRBV6-1; abundance: -; d_gene: -; j_gene: TRBJ2-3
CDR3aa: CASSQDTSGAVRYEQYF; CDR3nt: TGCGCCAGCAGCCAAGATACTAGCGGGGCCGTTCGATACGAGCAGTACTTC; v_gene: TRBV4-3; abundance: once; d_gene: TRBD2; j_gene: TRBJ2-7
CDR3aa: CASSPAGTGGFF; CDR3nt: TGTGCCAGCTCACCTGCCGGGACAGGGGGTTTCTTT; v_gene: TRBV18; abundance: -; d_gene: TRBD1; j_gene: TRBJ1-1
CDR3aa: CASSHPGRETQYF; CDR3nt: TGTGCCAGCAGCCACCCCGGACGGGAGACCCAGTACTTC; v_gene: TRBV14; abundance: few; d_gene: -; j_gene: TRBJ2-5
CDR3aa: CASSQDRPRLAGGPHFGEQYF; CDR3nt: TGCGCCAGCAGCCAAGATCGTCCGAGACTAGCGGGAGGGCCTCACTTCGGAGAGCAGTACTTC; v_gene: TRBV4-3; abundance: -; d_gene: TRBD2; j_gene: TRBJ2-7
CDR3aa: CASSQDWRNYGYTF; CDR3nt: TGCGCCAGCAGCCAAGACTGGCGGAACTATGGCTACACCTTC; v_gene: TRBV4-3; abundance: -; d_gene: -; j_gene: TRBJ1-2
CDR3aa: CASSQDLGGVGYGYTF; CDR3nt: TGCGCCAGCAGCCAAGATCTTGGGGGCGTCGGCTATGGCTACACCTTC; v_gene: TRBV4-3; abundance: -; d_gene: -; j_gene: TRBJ1-2
CDR3aa: CASSLVGGYYNEQFF; CDR3nt: TGCGCCAGCAGCTTGGTTGGGGGGTACTACAATGAGCAGTTCTTC; v_gene: TRBV5-1; abundance: -; d_gene: -; j_gene: TRBJ2-1
CDR3aa: CASSGPGTSGKIEQFF; CDR3nt: TGTGCCAGCAGCGGACCTGGGACTAGCGGGAAGATAGAGCAGTTCTTC; v_gene: TRBV9; abundance: -; d_gene: TRBD2; j_gene: TRBJ2-1
CDR3aa: CASSRRVSMNTEAFF; CDR3nt: TGTGCCAGCAGCCGAAGGGTGTCCATGAACACTGAAGCTTTCTTT; v_gene: TRBV11-2; abundance: -; d_gene: -; j_gene: TRBJ1-1
CDR3aa: CASSRPGSSYEQYF; CDR3nt: TGTGCCAGCAGTAGACCTGGAAGCTCCTACGAGCAGTACTTC; v_gene: TRBV6-5; abundance: -; d_gene: -; j_gene: TRBJ2-7
CDR3aa: CASSPTPGSLQYEQYF; CDR3nt: TGTGCCAGCAGCCCTACACCGGGATCACTGCAATACGAGCAGTACTTC; v_gene: TRBV7-8; abundance: -; d_gene: -; j_gene: TRBJ2-7